This T cell receptor beta chain was identified in a study of regulatory T cells in long-lasting Graves disease. Study in general: Less than 3 months of antithyroid drugs had been taken by newly diagnosed Graves' patients.

Time point in this sample: newly diagnosed GD, antithyroid drugs for less than 3 months. From RNA extracted from PBMCs, the TCR library was made. Germline V lookup: CDR1 KGHDR, CDR2 SFDVKD. The CDR3 contains 15 residues. Assembly of TCR beta libraries relied on iRepertoire HTBI primers together with Arm-PCR of CDR3 regions. TCRdb re-derived calls from the multiplex PCR reads in MiXCR, one entry per CDR3 protein. The top ten hold roughly 27% of the sample, which has approximately 350,000 distinct CDR3 sequences, 16% seen once. Study-level findings and limits: It was in persistent disease that TRBV28, TRBJ1-2 and TRBJ2-5 were favored.

This clonotype was detected only a few times. Its antigen is currently unknown. This could be a read error, since a much larger clone is one nucleotide away. The data also belong to a second study, concerning T cells in Graves' hyperthyroidism and ophthalmopathy. In that study: Primed by the HTBI set, a first-round RT-PCR was run on the TCR CDR3.

The starting material was peripheral blood mononuclear cells (PBMCs), obtained at new diagnosis, from a patient treated with antithyroid drugs. The clonotype was recovered from a man aged 40-55 years with Graves disease. The chain has TRBV24-1 and TRBJ2-1; D perhaps matches TRBD2 (6 bases). The tail of the sequence fits TRBJ2-3 better, so the J call may be wrong. This CDR3 is CATSVVGDSTSRQYF. As DNA, the CDR3 is TGTGCCACCAGTGTGGTGGGGGACTCCACAAGTCGGCAGTATTTT.